The clone carrying this TCR beta chain was recorded at least ten times. The record originates from a study of metastatic and nonmetastatic thyroid tumors. In germline, CDR1 is SGHRS, CDR2 YFSETQ. The CDR3 sequence is 16 residues long. Trimming at V came to 4 bases and at J to 8 bases, leaving 6 bases not matched to a gene. TCRdb used MiXCR to call clones anew from the PCR reads. The sample carries 13,000 to 15,000 clones, roughly 25% recorded once. Not a single patient had been given any form of treatment at any point before undergoing thyroid surgery. The origin of this receptor is a female donor with papillary thyroid cancer or a benign thyroid nodule (not recorded which). Some clones in this sample may be carry-over from other donors' samples. Sequencing used tumor tissue. The chain is built from TRBV5-1 and TRBJ2-1; TRBD2 matches at 16 bases. CDR3 in DNA: TGCGCCAGCAGCGAGGGACTAGCGGGAGGGGGGGATGAGCAGTTCTTC. Amino acids: CASSEGLAGGGDEQFF.